What follows are 15 T cell receptor beta chains derived from one specimen sequenced in a study of CD8+ T cells in alopecia areata. Documented treatment: oral pan-JAK inhibitor, 5-10 mg twice daily. Extraction of RNA preceded its reverse transcription into cDNA, which served as the sequencing template. Only in-frame clones appear in the TCRdb table, and some are missing; sequencing was by immunoSEQ multiplex PCR. The table has 110,000 to 150,000 clones, around 86% seen once. The specimen was CD8+ T cells sorted from blood, collected at week 4, from a patient treated with tofacitinib. The source is a human donor with alopecia areata.

The gene calls are TRBV4-1 and TRBJ2-7; 8 nucleotides align to TRBD2. The junction had 12 bases not matched to a gene; V was cut back by 6 bases and J by 11 bases. CDR3 length equals 13 residues. In germline, CDR1 is MGHRA, CDR2 YSYEKL. CDR3 DNA: TGCGCCAGCAGGAAAGCGGGAGATGGCCGCGAGTACTTC. It codes for CASRKAGDGREYF.

The chain uses TRBV7-9 and TRBJ2-5; TRBD2 is a possible D gene (5 bases). V was cut by 1 base and J by 5 bases, with 14 bases left in between. There are 15 residues in the CDR3. Germline V lookup: CDR1 SEHNR, CDR2 FQNEAQ (reference sequence). The CDR3: CASSLGGGPTETQYF. The CDR3 nucleotides are TGTGCCAGCAGCTTAGGAGGCGGGCCCACTGAGACCCAGTACTTC.

The chain has TRBV19 and TRBJ2-5; the D gene could be TRBD1 or TRBD2 (5 bases each). This CDR3 is built from 17 residues. Trimming took off 4 bases at V and 5 bases at J, with 23 bases between the two ends. The germline V gene encodes CDR1 LNHDA and CDR2 SQIVND (reference sequence). CDR3 residues: CASSTQLPLGDPETQYF. The CDR3 bases are TGTGCCAGTAGTACCCAGCTCCCCCTCGGGGACCCGGAGACCCAGTACTTC.

The DNA for the CDR3 is TGTGCCAGCAGCTCTTACAGGGGAGACATTCAGTACTTC. It specifies CASSSYRGDIQYF. The V call is TRBV5-4, the J call TRBJ2-4; TRBD1 aligns across 7 bases. V shed 3 bases and J 8 bases; nucleotides not matched to a gene: 5. Germline-derived CDR1 and CDR2 are SGHNT and YYREEE (reference sequence). CDR3 length: 13 residues.

This chain links TRBV7-6 with TRBJ2-2, with 8 positions matching TRBD2. Germline-derived CDR1 and CDR2 are SGHVS and FNYEAQ. CDR3 length equals 16 residues. V lost 5 bases, J lost 0 bases, and 5 bases stayed unmatched. The CDR3 DNA follows: TGTGCCAGCAGCCTAACTAGCGGCTCGAACACCGGGGAGCTGTTTTTT. Protein sequence: CASSLTSGSNTGELFF.

The genes are TRBV10-1 and TRBJ2-4; TRBD1 aligns across 7 bases. The V gene's germline CDR1 is WNHNN and CDR2 SYGVQD (reference sequence). V shed 0 bases and J 6 bases; nucleotides not matched to a gene: 11. This CDR3 contains 17 residues. The CDR3 region is CASSESRGPEGLNIQYF. The CDR3 coding sequence is TGCGCCAGCAGTGAGTCGAGGGGGCCCGAGGGGTTAAACATTCAGTACTTC.

This clone was seen once. V gene TRBV30 combines with J gene TRBJ1-1; D is uncertain. Trimming pared 0 bases from V and 0 bases from J, leaving 8 bases between. There are 14 residues in the CDR3. Germline values: CDR1 GTSNPN, CDR2 SVGIG (reference sequence). Here the CDR3 reads CAWSVYGLNTEAFF. The CDR3 DNA reads TGTGCCTGGAGTGTCTATGGACTGAACACTGAAGCTTTCTTT.

V and J are TRBV7-3 and TRBJ2-3; TRBD2 matches at 10 bases. Germline loops: CDR1 SGHTA, CDR2 FQGTGA. The CDR3 runs 16 residues. V lost 3 bases to trimming and J lost 5 bases; unmatched junction nucleotides: 8. CDR3 loop: CASSLASGRMRDTQYF. The CDR3 nucleotides read TGTGCCAGCAGCTTGGCTAGCGGGAGAATGAGAGATACGCAGTATTTT.

This chain links TRBV29-1 with TRBJ2-1; 9 bases map to TRBD2. Germline V gene sequence: CDR1 SQVTM, CDR2 ANQGSEA. The J segment lost 2 bases and the V segment lost 4 bases, leaving 6 bases of the junction unmatched. This CDR3 has 15 amino acids. Here the CDR3 reads CSVGSGGRAYNEQFF. DNA of the CDR3: TGCAGCGTTGGTAGCGGCGGGAGGGCCTACAATGAGCAGTTCTTC.

The rearrangement links TRBV5-4 to TRBJ2-5; D unclear. This CDR3 region has 12 residues. The V end lost 4 bases, the J end lost 7 bases, and 11 bases lay between the germline ends. Germline V gene lookup returns CDR1 SGHNT and CDR2 YYREEE (reference sequence). The CDR3 protein is CASSLLHGTQYF. The CDR3 nucleotides are TGTGCCAGCAGCCTCCTTCACGGGACCCAGTACTTC.

In nucleotides, the CDR3 is TGTGCCAGCAGCCGAACAGGGTCGCAGCTGTTTTTT. Its translation: CASSRTGSQLFF. The chain has TRBV11-2 and TRBJ2-2, with D possibly matching TRBD1 (6 bases). The CDR3 runs to 12 residues. Germline assignment: CDR1 SGHAT and CDR2 FQNNGV. V was trimmed by 5 bases and J by 12 bases, leaving 13 bases between them. Using reference TRBV11-2 and TRBJ2-2 for the parts outside the CDR3, the full variable domain is EAGVAQSPRYKIIEKRQSVAFWCNPISGHATLYWYQQILGQGPKLLIQFQNNGVVDDSQLPKDRFSAERLKGVDSTLKIQPAKLEDSAVYLCASSRTGSQLFFGEGSRLTVL.

In this sample, this clone turned up once. The rearrangement links TRBV6-5 to TRBJ2-1, with 8 bases fitting TRBD2. This CDR3 contains 14 residues. In germline, CDR1 is MNHEY, CDR2 SVGAGI. V was clipped by 7 bases and J by 7 bases; unmatched bases: 9. CDR3 sequence (DNA): TGTGCCAGCAACGCGGGACTAGATTTGAATGAGCAGTTCTTC. It specifies CASNAGLDLNEQFF.

In DNA form, the CDR3 reads TGTGCCAGCAGCCCGACAGGGTTGTACGAGCAGTACTTC. This sequence encodes CASSPTGLYEQYF. The V and J genes are TRBV7-2 and TRBJ2-7; 7 bases map to TRBD1. The CDR3 runs 13 residues. The V and J ends lost 5 bases and 4 bases, in that order; junction bases with no gene match: 5. CDR1 is SGHTA and CDR2 is FQGNSA in the germline V gene.

The chain combines TRBV6-6 with TRBJ2-7, with 7 positions matching TRBD1. The CDR3 is 16 amino acids. The germline V gene encodes CDR1 MNHNY and CDR2 SVGAGI (reference sequence). Losses at the gene ends were 5 bases for V and 0 bases for J; bases not matched to a gene: 10. CDR3: CASSGWTGRSSYEQYF. For the CDR3, the DNA is TGTGCCAGCAGTGGTTGGACAGGCAGGAGCTCCTACGAGCAGTACTTC.

The chain employs TRBV30 and TRBJ2-4; the D call may be TRBD1 or TRBD2 (5 bases each). V was trimmed by 1 base and J by 6 bases, leaving 10 bases between them. The CDR3 sequence is 13 residues long. Per the germline V gene, CDR1 is GTSNPN and CDR2 is SVGIG (reference sequence). The CDR3 nucleotides are TGTGCCTGGAGTGACGGGGACGGAAACATTCAGTACTTC. Its protein product is CAWSDGDGNIQYF.